A single sample gave rise to the 9 T cell receptor beta chains below, sequenced in a study of response to subunit inactivated influenza vaccine. One entry per CDR3 protein, called by TCRdb with MiXCR from the RT-PCR reads. The table shows about 570,000 distinct CDR3 sequences, with roughly 12% occurring only once. The data also belong to a second study, concerning T cells expressing NK-cell markers. This second study notes: TCR beta cDNA was made by 5'RACE template switching with UMIs.

The sequenced sample was PBMCs from blood, obtained on the day of vaccination. These receptors were collected from a man aged 45-65 years who received an inactivated influenza vaccine.

This clonotype was observed many times. The gene calls are TRBV18 and TRBJ1-2; TRBD1 aligns across 7 bases. Losses at the gene ends were 1 base for V and 7 bases for J; bases not matched to a gene: 6. The CDR3 is 14 residues long. Germline CDR1 is KGHSH and CDR2 is LQKENI. CDR3 residues: CASSPQGQLPGYTF. The CDR3 DNA reads as TGTGCCAGCTCACCACAGGGACAGCTTCCTGGCTACACCTTC.

This clonotype was counted between two and nine times. The chain joins TRBV7-2 to TRBJ2-1; no firm D call. Germline V gives CDR1 SGHTA, CDR2 FQGNSA. The CDR3 runs to 15 residues. Trimming pared 5 bases from V and 4 bases from J, leaving 15 bases between. In DNA, the CDR3 is TGTGCCAGCAGCGTACAAGGCAGGCAATACAATGAGCAGTTCTTC. This translates into CASSVQGRQYNEQFF.

This clonotype was found a few times. This chain connects TRBV20-1 to TRBJ2-7; TRBD1 aligns across 8 bases. Germline trimming cut 2 bases from V and 4 bases from J; bases unmatched to any gene: 7. Germline V gene data show CDR1 as DFQATT and CDR2 as SNEGSKA (reference sequence). This CDR3 contains 14 residues. CDR3 DNA sequence: TGCAGTGCTAGACCCACCAGGGGGCTATACGAGCAGTACTTC. Translating it yields CSARPTRGLYEQYF.

The genes are TRBV10-3 and TRBJ2-1, with TRBD2 matching over 10 bases. Looked up from germline, CDR1 is ENHRY and CDR2 is SYGVKD. V was clipped by 3 bases and J by 5 bases; unmatched bases: 7. This CDR3 is 16 amino acids long. The CDR3 sequence: CAISDLVAGGNNEQFF. The CDR3 nucleotides are TGTGCCATCAGTGATCTGGTAGCGGGAGGAAACAATGAGCAGTTCTTC.

The genes are TRBV13 and TRBJ2-5; TRBD2 aligns across 9 bases. Germline CDR1 reads PRHDT; CDR2 reads FYEKMQ (reference sequence). The trim removed 4 bases at V and 1 base at J, leaving 4 bases unmatched. This CDR3 is built from 15 residues. DNA of the CDR3: TGTGCCAGCAGCTACGGGACTAGCAGCCAAGAGACCCAGTACTTC. As protein: CASSYGTSSQETQYF.

In this sample, this clonotype turned up many times. The rearrangement uses TRBV7-9 and TRBJ1-3; 7 nucleotides match TRBD1. Germline V gene data show CDR1 as SEHNR and CDR2 as FQNEAQ (reference sequence). Germline trimming cut 2 bases from V and 1 base from J; bases unmatched to any gene: 2. This CDR3 is built from 15 residues. CDR3 region: CASSLTTGSGNTIYF. The CDR3 nucleotides read TGTGCCAGCAGCTTAACGACAGGGTCTGGAAACACCATATATTTT.

This clonotype came up a few times. The chain combines TRBV7-2 with TRBJ2-1; D unresolved. This CDR3 has 14 amino acids. V was pared by 5 bases and J by 9 bases, with 17 bases between. Germline V gives CDR1 SGHTA, CDR2 FQGNSA. In DNA form, the CDR3 reads TGTGCCAGCAGCCCATCGAACCTTATTAGTGAGCAGTTCTTC. It codes for CASSPSNLISEQFF.

This clonotype was seen ten or more times. The rearrangement joins TRBV27 to TRBJ2-7; 8 bases fit TRBD2. V was pared by 5 bases and J by 0 bases, with 6 bases of the junction left unmatched. This CDR3 has 15 amino acids. The germline V gene has CDR1 MNHEY and CDR2 SMNVEV (reference sequence). Here the CDR3 reads CASSPGGGDSYEQYF. The CDR3 nucleotides read TGTGCCAGCAGTCCCGGGGGGGGGGACTCCTACGAGCAGTACTTC.

This clonotype showed up just a few times. The J gene is TRBJ2-7, the V gene TRBV15; 9 bases match TRBD1. Germline loops: CDR1 LNHNV, CDR2 YYDKDF (reference sequence). The V gene end was trimmed by 4 bases and the J gene end by 3 bases; junction bases not matched to a gene: 4. The CDR3 sequence is 14 residues long. This CDR3 reads CATSTDRGVYEQYF. The CDR3 DNA is TGTGCCACCAGCACGGACAGGGGTGTCTACGAGCAGTACTTC. Together with reference TRBV15 and TRBJ2-7, the CDR3 gives the full variable domain: DAMVIQNPRYQVTQFGKPVTLSCSQTLNHNVMYWYQQKSSQAPKLLFHYYDKDFNNEADTPDNFQSRRPNTSFCFLDIRSPGLGDTAMYLCATSTDRGVYEQYFGPGTRLTVT.